Included here is one TCR beta chain sequence, with context. The repertoire was sequenced with immunoSEQ multiplex PCR; TCRdb's copy has only in-frame clones and lacks some. This table has about 100,000 clones, approximately 90% appearing once. This CDR3 is built from 14 residues. The germline V gene encodes CDR1 SNHLY and CDR2 FYNNEI. Trimming took off 5 bases at V and 6 bases at J, with 14 bases between the two ends. This sample is part of a study of blood T cell repertoires in COVID-19. This clonotype was obtained from a man aged 55 to 70 with acute or convalescent COVID-19. The chain joins TRBV2 to TRBJ1-5, with D possibly matching TRBD1 (6 bases). Sequencing was performed on peripheral blood. The DNA of the CDR3 is TGTGCCAGCAGTACCGAGGGGGGGGGTCAGCCCCAGCATTTT. It encodes CASSTEGGGQPQHF.